This entry concerns a single T cell receptor (beta chain). The clone's antigen remains unknown. Per-base qualities were not stored, and no clone one base away is much larger. Ficoll-Paque density gradient centrifugation was used to isolate PBMCs. Sequencer: Illumina NovaSeq 6000. TCRalpha and TCRbeta cDNA libraries were built by 5'RACE with constant-segment primers, adding sample barcodes and unique molecular identifiers. Trizol reagent was used to extract RNA from every sample. Libraries were amplified in two PCR steps, with a second sample barcode and Illumina TruSeq adapters added in the second step. Sequencing of the libraries was done on an Illumina NovaSeq, producing 2 x 150 bp paired-end reads. Processing in the source paper ran as follows. Demultiplexing of reads and collapsing into UMI-guided consensus sequences were performed with migec v1.2.7. Using mixcr v2.1.11, the UMI consensuses were aligned to TRA and TRB V and J templates and assembled into clonotypes. A clonotype was counted as expanded or contracted only when both edgeR and NoisET called the clonotype significant, with the noise models trained on biological replicates. For edgeR calls, a false discovery rate-adjusted p below 0.01 and a log2 fold-change threshold of 1 were applied. As an exploratory analysis of dynamics, max-normalized trajectories of the 1000 most abundant clonotypes were examined with PCA combined with hierarchical clustering. Separately sequenced CD4+ and CD8+ repertoires were used to assign a CD4 or CD8 phenotype to each responding clone. TCRdb cleaned the public reads at Q25 with fastp, built clones with MiXCR and kept in-frame beta chains. Every entry covers one CDR3 protein and lists the most common genes and DNA from its rows. The V and J calls reflect TCRdb's pipeline rather than the authors' work. The table for this sample lists 350,000 to 450,000 distinct CDR3 sequences; over 15% of them were counted only once. 8.4% of the sample is taken by the ten largest.

The data belong to a study of T-cell memory formation after mild COVID-19 (dated by TCRdb to the early 2020s). About the full investigation: TCR sequence clusters from the two donors were found to be largely donor specific. T-cell clones expanding and contracting after mild COVID-19 in two donors were tracked by longitudinal TCRalpha and TCRbeta repertoire sequencing. Two young, previously healthy adult volunteers, one female and one male, were included in the cohort. Results the study describes overall, beyond this receptor: Only a couple of mild cases were covered by the study, and larger cohorts that include severe cases with pre-infection samples were considered necessary. The second-wave clones that peaked on day 37 were not confirmed to be SARS-CoV-2 specific. Contracting CD4+ clones turned up mainly in the CM and EM memory subsets, whereas EMRA was where CD8+ clones were enriched. Balanced CD4/CD8 phenotypes were observed for clones contracting from day 15 to 85, whereas a bias towards CD4+ was observed for a second wave of clones expanding from day 15 to 37. The detection of some responding clones in pre-infection memory suggests that pre-existing cross-reactive memory T cells joined the SARS-CoV-2 response.

CDR1 and CDR2 are drawn from the germline V gene (reference sequence): DFQATT, SNEGSKA. The germline V end is reduced by 6 bases and the J end by 4 bases; junction bases left unmatched: 10. The CDR3, from cysteine to phenylalanine, totals 14 residues. Of all the DNA, just the CDR3 is kept, 42 bases in frame from base 1. The sequence was collected from an adult woman who had mild COVID-19 (a few samples of this study predate the infection). The sample titles of this study are shuffled in the database, so cell type and time point are left out; the donor was told from shared clones. The chain couples TRBV20-1 to TRBJ2-5; TRBD2 lines up with 8 middle nucleotides. The sample consisted of PBMCs or a T cell subset sorted from them (not recorded which). CDR3 protein: CSAPTSGGLETQYF. At the DNA level, the sequence is TGCAGTGCACCAACTAGCGGAGGGCTAGAGACCCAGTACTTC.